The sequence of this TCR beta chain was determined in a study of OX40 agonist ivuxolimab in advanced cancers. Study summary: Patients were roughly 81% male with ages roughly 23 to 90, mean roughly 55.

Germline CDR1 is WSHSY and CDR2 is SAAADI. The trim removed 11 bases at V and 3 bases at J, leaving 7 bases unmatched. The CDR3 has 13 amino acids. TCRdb's copy holds only in-frame clones and misses some; the assay was immunoSEQ multiplex PCR. The top ten clones hold roughly 4% of a sample with over 45,000 clones, more than 75% of them seen once. This specimen was CD4+ or CD8+ T cells sorted from blood, taken in a trial of the OX40 agonist ivuxolimab. The sequence derives from an adult with an advanced solid tumor such as melanoma, head and neck, liver or kidney cancer. The chain joins TRBV10-2 to TRBJ2-7; 10 bases are shared with TRBD1. DNA of the CDR3: TGCGCCGTATCCCGGGACAGGGGCTACGAGCAGTACTTC. Protein: CAVSRDRGYEQYF.